Each of the 17 T cell receptor beta chains below was sequenced from the same sample in a study of T cell responses to AZD1222 COVID-19 vaccine. The assay was immunoSEQ multiplex PCR, and TCRdb's table has in-frame clones only and misses some. The data contain 120,000 or so clones, 85% to 90% of them seen just once; the ten biggest clones take up 3%. Sequencing was performed on peripheral blood, taken 28 days after the second AZD1222 dose. The receptors here all came from an adult who received the AZD1222 COVID-19 vaccine.

The chain has TRBV4-2 and TRBJ1-1, with a possible D match to TRBD1 (5 bases). The CDR3 covers 13 residues. Germline values: CDR1 LGHNA, CDR2 YNFKEQ. Trimming shortened V by 4 bases and J by 4 bases, and 10 bases separated the two germline ends. CDR3 region: CASSLDSGTEAFF. The CDR3 coding sequence is TGTGCCAGCAGCCTCGACAGCGGCACTGAAGCTTTCTTT.

The chain couples TRBV28 to TRBJ1-2; 7 bases are shared with TRBD1. Germline V gene lookup returns CDR1 MDHEN and CDR2 SYDVKM. The length of the CDR3 is 13 residues. The ends lost 6 bases at V and 8 bases at J; junction bases unmatched: 9. The CDR3 protein is CASSLGTVRGYTF. CDR3 in DNA: TGTGCCAGCAGCCTCGGGACAGTGCGCGGCTACACCTTC.

This clone was found a few times. The chain carries TRBV7-8 and TRBJ1-2; 10 positions agree with TRBD1. Unmatched junction bases numbered 7, after V lost 3 bases and J lost 3 bases. Germline-derived CDR1 and CDR2 are SGHVS and FQNEAQ. The length of the CDR3 is 16 residues. The DNA for the CDR3 is TGTGCCAGCAGCTTTTCTGGGACAGGGGACGACTATGGCTACACCTTC. It translates to CASSFSGTGDDYGYTF.

The rearrangement links TRBV19 to TRBJ2-7; the match to TRBD1 covers 9 bases. J gave up 7 bases and V 3 bases, and 10 bases lay outside the gene matches. This CDR3 is built from 15 residues. Germline V gene sequence: CDR1 LNHDA, CDR2 SQIVND (reference sequence). The CDR3 DNA follows: TGTGCCAGTAGTATGAGCCTGGGGACAGGGTATGAGCAGTACTTC. Translating it yields CASSMSLGTGYEQYF.

The chain has TRBV5-1 and TRBJ2-3; no firm D call. The CDR3 is 13 amino acids. V was trimmed by 4 bases and J by 4 bases, leaving 10 bases between them. Germline V lookup: CDR1 SGHRS, CDR2 YFSETQ. The CDR3 bases are TGCGCCAGCAGCCCCGCTCCGTCAGATACGCAGTATTTT. Protein: CASSPAPSDTQYF.

V usage is TRBV6-5 and J usage is TRBJ1-1, with unresolved D. CDR1 MNHEY and CDR2 SVGAGI come from the germline V gene. V gave up 8 bases and J gave up 1 base, with 11 bases separating them. The length of the CDR3 is 13 residues. CDR3 loop: CASLLAGNTEAFF. For the CDR3, the DNA is TGTGCCAGCTTATTAGCGGGGAACACTGAAGCTTTCTTT.

The chain uses TRBV15 and TRBJ1-5, with D hard to call. V shed 3 bases and J shed 0 bases, with 9 bases lying between them. The germline gives CDR1 LNHNV, CDR2 YYDKDF (reference sequence). CDR3 length: 15 residues. The CDR3 reads CATSSGRYSNQPQHF. CDR3 sequence (DNA): TGTGCCACCAGCAGTGGTCGGTATAGCAATCAGCCCCAGCATTTT.

The gene calls are TRBV3-1 (or the pseudogene TRBV3-2) and TRBJ1-1, with 7 bases fitting TRBD1. The ends lost 1 base at V and 3 bases at J; junction bases unmatched: 11. This CDR3 spans 17 amino acids. Germline assignment: CDR1 LGHDT and CDR2 YNNKEL (reference sequence). CDR3 residues: CASSQATGTFLDTEAFF. CDR3 coding DNA: TGTGCCAGCAGCCAAGCGACAGGGACTTTTCTTGACACTGAAGCTTTCTTT.

The chain is built from TRBV11-2 and TRBJ2-2, with a weak D call TRBD1 (6 bases). From germline, CDR1 is SGHAT and CDR2 FQNNGV. Trimming took 5 bases from V and 6 from J, leaving 28 bases between them. CDR3 length: 19 residues. The DNA for the CDR3 is TGTGCCAGCAGCGCGGAAAGGGGGTTACCAATACGGACGGCCGGGGAGCTGTTTTTT. Protein product: CASSAERGLPIRTAGELFF.

This rearrangement joins TRBV14 to TRBJ1-5; D is unclear. The CDR3 length is 13 residues. V lost 1 base to trimming and J lost 5 bases, with 6 bases between them. Germline V gene lookup returns CDR1 SGHDN and CDR2 FVKESK. The CDR3: CASSQGLHQPQHF. In DNA, the CDR3 is TGTGCCAGCAGCCAAGGTCTCCATCAGCCCCAGCATTTT.

In this sample, this clone turned up a few times. The junction does not match germline at one end; this may be a read error. The chain employs TRBV6-2 or TRBV6-3 and TRBJ2-1, with 8 bases matching TRBD2. The germline V gene has CDR1 MNHEY and CDR2 SVGEGT. This CDR3 has 15 amino acids. In nucleotides, the CDR3 is TGTGCCAGCAGCCCAAGGACTAGCTCCCACAATGAGCAGTTCTTC. It codes for CASSPRTSSHNEQFF.

This rearrangement joins TRBV11-2 to TRBJ2-1, with a possible D match to TRBD2 (7 bases). Germline lookup yields CDR1 SGHAT and CDR2 FQNNGV. Trimming took off 6 bases at V and 7 bases at J, with 16 bases between the two ends. CDR3 length: 14 amino acids. CDR3 in DNA: TGTGCCAGCAGGCCCGGGGGGCAGCGAAATGAGCAGTTCTTC. Its protein product is CASRPGGQRNEQFF.

This clone was detected a few times. The CDR3 loop is CAIVDRTNEKLFF. DNA of the CDR3: TGTGCCATCGTTGACAGGACTAATGAAAAACTGTTTTTT. The chain carries TRBV2 and TRBJ1-4; D perhaps matches TRBD1 (6 bases). The CDR3 sequence is 13 residues long. Per germline, CDR1 SNHLY and CDR2 FYNNEI. V was cut by 10 bases and J by 2 bases, with 11 bases left in between.

V is TRBV5-1 and J is TRBJ2-7; TRBD2 matches at 9 bases. V lost 3 bases, J lost 0 bases, and 13 bases stayed unmatched. CDR3 size: 18 residues. Germline CDR1 reads SGHRS; CDR2 reads YFSETQ. The CDR3 sequence is CASSSPYSGGSSSYEQYF. The CDR3 nucleotides read TGCGCCAGCAGCTCCCCTTATAGCGGGGGATCTAGCTCCTACGAGCAGTACTTC.

CDR3 sequence reads: CASSLGVRTGVYNEQFF. In DNA, the CDR3 is TGTGCCAGCAGTTTAGGTGTTCGGACAGGGGTCTACAATGAGCAGTTCTTC. The chain couples TRBV28 to TRBJ2-1; 9 bases align to TRBD1. This CDR3 has 17 residues. Trimming at V came to 2 bases and at J to 3 bases, leaving 8 bases not matched to a gene. The germline CDR1 and CDR2 sequences are MDHEN and SYDVKM.

The V gene is TRBV5-8, the J gene TRBJ1-6; D uncertain. V shed 1 base and J shed 13 bases, with 3 bases lying between them. CDR3 length: 10 residues. Per germline, CDR1 SGHTS and CDR2 YDEGEE. CDR3 nucleotides: TGTGCCAGCAGCTTGTCGCCCCTCCACTTT. Amino acid sequence: CASSLSPLHF.

This chain links TRBV7-2 with TRBJ1-2, with D possibly TRBD1 on 5 matching bases. Germline V gene data show CDR1 as SGHTA and CDR2 as FQGNSA. With 3 bases removed from V and 4 bases from J, the gap between germline ends came to 12 bases. This CDR3 is built from 14 residues. CDR3 sequence: CASSFQGSSYGYTF. The CDR3 nucleotides are TGTGCCAGCAGCTTTCAGGGTTCGAGCTATGGCTACACCTTC.